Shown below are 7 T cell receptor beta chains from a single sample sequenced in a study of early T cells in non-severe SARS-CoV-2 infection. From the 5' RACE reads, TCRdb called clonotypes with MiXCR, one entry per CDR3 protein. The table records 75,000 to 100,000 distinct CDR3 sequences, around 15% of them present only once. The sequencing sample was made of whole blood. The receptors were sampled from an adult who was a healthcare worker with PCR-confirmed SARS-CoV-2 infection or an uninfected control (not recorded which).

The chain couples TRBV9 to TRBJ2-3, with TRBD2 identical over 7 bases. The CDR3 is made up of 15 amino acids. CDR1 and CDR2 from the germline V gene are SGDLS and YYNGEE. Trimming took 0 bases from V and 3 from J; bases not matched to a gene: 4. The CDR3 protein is CASSVAPGGTDTQYF. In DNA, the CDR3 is TGTGCCAGCAGCGTAGCTCCGGGAGGTACAGATACGCAGTATTTT. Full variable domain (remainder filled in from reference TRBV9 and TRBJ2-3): DSGVTQTPKHLITATGQRVTLRCSPRSGDLSVYWYQQSLDQGLQFLIQYYNGEERAKGNILERFSAQQFPDLHSELNLSSLELGDSALYFCASSVAPGGTDTQYFGPGTRLTVL.

CDR3 in DNA: TGCAGTGCTAGAAGGGGGGACGTCCAAGAGACCCAGTACTTC. Protein sequence: CSARRGDVQETQYF. The chain links TRBV20-1 to TRBJ2-5; tentatively, D is TRBD1 or TRBD2 (6 bases each). The CDR3 is 14 amino acids. V was cut by 2 bases and J by 1 base, with 11 bases left in between. Germline assignment: CDR1 DFQATT and CDR2 SNEGSKA (reference sequence).

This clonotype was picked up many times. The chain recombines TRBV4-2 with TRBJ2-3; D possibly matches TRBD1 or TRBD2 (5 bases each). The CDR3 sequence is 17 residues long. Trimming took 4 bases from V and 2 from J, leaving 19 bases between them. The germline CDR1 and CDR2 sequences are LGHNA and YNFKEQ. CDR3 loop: CASSPKIGTRITDTQYF. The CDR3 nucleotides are TGTGCCAGCAGCCCGAAGATAGGGACCAGGATCACAGATACGCAGTATTTT.

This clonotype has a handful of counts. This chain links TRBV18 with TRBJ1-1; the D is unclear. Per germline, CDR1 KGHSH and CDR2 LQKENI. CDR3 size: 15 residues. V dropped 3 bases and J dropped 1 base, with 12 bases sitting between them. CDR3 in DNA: TGTGCCAGCTCACCCCCGGGCCGATGGAACACTGAAGCTTTCTTT. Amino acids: CASSPPGRWNTEAFF.

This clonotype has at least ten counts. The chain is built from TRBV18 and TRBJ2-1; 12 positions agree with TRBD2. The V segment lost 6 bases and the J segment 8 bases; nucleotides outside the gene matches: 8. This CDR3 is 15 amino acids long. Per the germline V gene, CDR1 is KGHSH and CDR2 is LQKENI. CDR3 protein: CASSSTSGGSDEQFF. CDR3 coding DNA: TGTGCCAGCTCTTCGACTAGCGGGGGTAGCGATGAGCAGTTCTTC.

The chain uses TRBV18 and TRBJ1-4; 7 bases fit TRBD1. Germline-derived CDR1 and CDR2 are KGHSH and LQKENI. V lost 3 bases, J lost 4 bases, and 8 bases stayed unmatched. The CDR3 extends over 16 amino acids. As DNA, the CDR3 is TGTGCCAGCTCACCTTACCCGGGACAGAGTAATGAAAAACTGTTTTTT. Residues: CASSPYPGQSNEKLFF.

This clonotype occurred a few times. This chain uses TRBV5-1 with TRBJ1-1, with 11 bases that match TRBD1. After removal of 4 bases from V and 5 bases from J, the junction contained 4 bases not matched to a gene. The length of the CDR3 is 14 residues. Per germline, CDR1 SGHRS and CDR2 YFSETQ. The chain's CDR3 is CASSPGTGGTEAFF. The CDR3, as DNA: TGCGCCAGCAGCCCCGGGACAGGGGGGACTGAAGCTTTCTTT. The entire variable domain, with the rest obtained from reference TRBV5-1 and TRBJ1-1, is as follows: KAGVTQTPRYLIKTRGQQVTLSCSPISGHRSVSWYQQTPGQGLQFLFEYFSETQRNKGNFPGRFSGRQFSNSRSEMNVSTLELGDSALYLCASSPGTGGTEAFFGQGTRLTVV.